This T cell receptor (beta chain) was identified during a study of T cell responses to AZD1222 COVID-19 vaccine. Germline V gene data show CDR1 as MDHEN and CDR2 as SYDVKM. The CDR3 spans 13 residues. V lost 2 bases and J 5 bases, leaving 9 bases between the germline ends. TCRdb keeps only in-frame clones here, not all; method: immunoSEQ multiplex PCR. The sample has about 130,000 clones, 88% seen once. The clonotype originates from an adult in good health. The sequenced sample was peripheral blood, obtained on day 0 of AZD1222 vaccination. The gene calls are TRBV28 and TRBJ2-5; D gene ambiguous. CDR3 sequence (DNA): TGTGCCAGCAGTTTAGGGGTGTTGGAGACCCAGTACTTC. This gives the protein CASSLGVLETQYF.